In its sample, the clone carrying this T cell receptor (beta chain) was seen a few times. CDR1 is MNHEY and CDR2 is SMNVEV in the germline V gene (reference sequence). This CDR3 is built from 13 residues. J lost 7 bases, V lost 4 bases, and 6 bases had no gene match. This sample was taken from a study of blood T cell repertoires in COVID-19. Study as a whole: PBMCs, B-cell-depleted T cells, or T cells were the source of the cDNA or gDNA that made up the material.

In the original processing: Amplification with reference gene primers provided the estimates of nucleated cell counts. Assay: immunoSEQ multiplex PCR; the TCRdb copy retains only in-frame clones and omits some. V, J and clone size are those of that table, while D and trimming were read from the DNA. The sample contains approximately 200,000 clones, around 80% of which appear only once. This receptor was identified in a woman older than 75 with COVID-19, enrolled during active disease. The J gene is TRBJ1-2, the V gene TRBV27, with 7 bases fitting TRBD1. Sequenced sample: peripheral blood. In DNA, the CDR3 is TGTGCCAGCAGTTCTCAGGGGGTAGGTGGCTACACCTTC. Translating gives CASSSQGVGGYTF.